Below, 8 T cell receptor beta chains from the same sample are listed, as sequenced in a study of shared clonotypes between healthy human individuals. The repertoire was sequenced with immunoSEQ multiplex PCR; TCRdb's copy has only in-frame clones and lacks some. The sample holds about 2.3 million clones, approximately 93% seen once. The sample comprised naive CD4+ T cells from PBMCs. Documented subset: CD45RA+ positively selected. These receptors were collected from a man aged 18 to 29 in good health. Some clones in this sample may be carry-over from other donors' samples.

This clone was recorded once. The chain combines TRBV7-2 with TRBJ2-7; D is uncertain. The ends were cut back, 0 bases at V and 0 bases at J, with 9 bases in the middle. This CDR3 has 15 amino acids. Per the germline V gene, CDR1 is SGHTA and CDR2 is FQGNSA. The CDR3 region is CASSLAQVFSYEQYF. The CDR3 DNA reads TGTGCCAGCAGCTTAGCGCAGGTCTTCTCCTACGAGCAGTACTTC.

The chain combines TRBV5-1 with TRBJ1-3; tentatively, D is TRBD1 (5 bases). The CDR3 consists of 16 residues. With 0 bases removed from V and 0 bases from J, the gap between germline ends came to 10 bases. Per germline, CDR1 SGHRS and CDR2 YFSETQ. CDR3 sequence: CASSLDGGFSGNTIYF. The CDR3, as DNA: TGCGCCAGCAGCTTGGATGGGGGGTTCTCTGGAAACACCATATATTTT.

The V call is TRBV6-1, the J call TRBJ2-7; D is ambiguous. The CDR3 consists of 15 residues. Per the germline V gene, CDR1 is MNHNS and CDR2 is SASEGT. With 3 bases removed from V and 0 bases from J, the gap between germline ends came to 12 bases. The CDR3 nucleotides are TGTGCCAGCAGTGAGGTTGCGCGGAGCTCCTACGAGCAGTACTTC. This gives the protein CASSEVARSSYEQYF.

This chain uses TRBV7-9 with TRBJ2-7; D gene uncertain. Germline V gene lookup returns CDR1 SEHNR and CDR2 FQNEAQ (reference sequence). The CDR3 consists of 13 residues. The ends were cut back, 4 bases at V and 0 bases at J, with 7 bases in the middle. CDR3: CASSSKDSYEQYF. CDR3 nucleotide sequence: TGTGCCAGCAGCTCAAAGGACTCCTACGAGCAGTACTTC.

The chain uses TRBV15 and TRBJ2-7, with D perhaps TRBD1 or TRBD2 (5 bases each). Germline V lookup: CDR1 LNHNV, CDR2 YYDKDF (reference sequence). V lost 3 bases and J 5 bases, leaving 20 bases between the germline ends. This CDR3 region has 16 residues. The CDR3 loop reads CATSRVPWDRANEQYF. The CDR3 region has the DNA TGTGCCACCAGCAGGGTTCCTTGGGACCGAGCCAACGAGCAGTACTTC.

The chain recombines TRBV28 with TRBJ2-1; TRBD2 matches 11 bases. This CDR3 is built from 18 residues. In germline, CDR1 is MDHEN, CDR2 SYDVKM. Trimming removed 6 bases from V and 7 bases from J; junction bases left unmatched: 17. The CDR3, as DNA: TGTGCCAGCAGCCCCAACCTCGGGACTAGCGGCCAGTTGAATGAGCAGTTCTTC. Its translation: CASSPNLGTSGQLNEQFF. The complete variable domain, with remaining parts taken from reference TRBV28 and TRBJ2-1, reads DVKVTQSSRYLVKRTGEKVFLECVQDMDHENMFWYRQDPGLGLRLIYFSYDVKMKEKGDIPEGYSVSREKKERFSLILESASTNQTSMYLCASSPNLGTSGQLNEQFFGPGTRLTVL.

The rearrangement uses TRBV5-1 and TRBJ1-1; D is uncertain. The germline V and J ends were trimmed by 0 bases and 7 bases, with 10 bases remaining between them. The CDR3 has 13 residues. CDR1 SGHRS and CDR2 YFSETQ come from the germline V gene. CDR3 protein: CASSLDMSGEAFF. CDR3 nucleotide sequence: TGCGCCAGCAGCTTGGATATGTCGGGTGAAGCTTTCTTT.

The rearrangement joins TRBV7-2 to TRBJ1-1; D gene uncertain. The length of the CDR3 is 13 residues. Germline loops: CDR1 SGHTA, CDR2 FQGNSA. V lost 3 bases and J 6 bases, leaving 11 bases between the germline ends. The CDR3 nucleotides read TGTGCCAGCAGCTTCGCCGCGCGGTCTGAAGCTTTCTTT. Its translation: CASSFAARSEAFF. Full variable domain (rest looked up from reference TRBV7-2 and TRBJ1-1): GAGVSQSPSNKVTEKGKDVELRCDPISGHTALYWYRQSLGQGLEFLIYFQGNSAPDKSGLPSDRFSAERTGGSVSTLTIQRTQQEDSAVYLCASSFAARSEAFFGQGTRLTVV.